This T cell receptor beta chain is drawn from a study of T cells after yellow fever vaccination. Study outcomes and limitations: Most clones from primary vaccination resurfaced after the booster (approximately 97% CD4, about 91% CD8).

UMIs were added to TCR cDNA along with a universal primer site when it was made by 5'RACE template switching. TCRdb re-called the 5' RACE reads through MiXCR, storing one row per CDR3 protein. The table lists 400,000 to 650,000 distinct CDR3 sequences, roughly a fifth of them singletons. Points on this clonotype: The antigen remains unidentified.

V trimming: 2 bases; J trimming: 6 bases; junction bases outside the gene matches: 4. Germline V gene data show CDR1 as SGDLS and CDR2 as YYNGEE. The CDR3 consists of 14 residues. This receptor was taken from a man aged 18 to 29 who received the YFV17D yellow fever vaccine. Specimen: PBMCs, collected roughly 20 days after the first yellow fever vaccination. The chain is built from TRBV9 and TRBJ2-2, with 7 positions matching TRBD1. Here the CDR3 DNA reads TGTGCCAGCAGCGTGAACAGGGGAGCCGGGGAGCTGTTTTTT. This translates into CASSVNRGAGELFF.